This TCR beta chain is drawn from a study of blood T cell repertoires in COVID-19. Study in general: The origin of the acute and convalescent COVID-19 samples was the United States, Italy and Spain. PBMCs, B-cell-depleted T cells, or T cells were the source of the cDNA or gDNA that made up the material.

TCRdb keeps only in-frame clones here, not all; method: immunoSEQ multiplex PCR. The sample holds roughly 500,000 clones; 80% to 90% are singletons and the top ten take more than 3%. The CDR3 loop spans 18 amino acids. The ends lost 5 bases at V and 3 bases at J; junction bases unmatched: 15. The germline gives CDR1 SNHLY, CDR2 FYNNEI. The sample consisted of peripheral blood. The sequence derives from a human donor in a cohort sampled during active COVID-19. This sequence joins TRBV2 and TRBJ1-1; 10 bases agree with TRBD1. Here the CDR3 reads CASSFFLDRGRVDTEAFF. The CDR3, as DNA: TGTGCCAGCAGTTTTTTCCTCGACAGGGGGCGAGTCGACACTGAAGCTTTCTTT.